What follows is one T cell receptor (beta chain) and its context. Its antigen is undetermined. 13 Jbeta primers and 60 Vbeta primers were used for the PCR. The table came from immunoSEQ multiplex PCR; TCRdb's copy has only in-frame clones and leaves some out. The sample table sets out some 150,000 clones. These data come from a study of cytomegalovirus exposure and HLA in healthy donors. Study conclusions and caveats: About 87% or about 30% of the time was how often most TCR beta V segments were productive, according to an earlier analysis. For cytomegalovirus status, the classifier reportedly gave diagnoses with high specificity and sensitivity.

CDR1 and CDR2 from the germline V gene are MNHNY and SVGAGI (reference sequence). CDR3 size: 16 residues. Unmatched junction bases numbered 7, after V lost 4 bases and J lost 3 bases. The chain has TRBV6-6 and TRBJ2-7; 12 nucleotides match TRBD2. The material sequenced was PBMCs. The TCR was taken from a man aged 40-55 years in good health and CMV-seronegative. The CDR3 here is CASSSLTSGGNYEQYF. CDR3 DNA: TGTGCCAGCAGTTCCCTGACTAGCGGGGGAAACTACGAGCAGTACTTC.